These 27 T cell receptor beta chains were sequenced from one sample in a study of shared clonotypes between healthy human individuals. TCRdb's copy holds only in-frame clones and misses some; the assay was immunoSEQ multiplex PCR. The table records over 1.5 million clones, around 98% of them present only once. The sequenced sample consisted of naive CD4+ T cells sorted from blood. Subset described: CD45RA+ positively selected. These receptors all stem from a man aged 25-45 years in good health.

This rearrangement joins TRBV9 to TRBJ2-3; 8 bases match TRBD2. CDR1 is SGDLS and CDR2 is YYNGEE in the germline V gene. The ends lost 0 bases at V and 2 bases at J; junction bases unmatched: 14. CDR3 length: 19 amino acids. The CDR3 DNA reads TGTGCCAGCAGCGTAGCTTCCGCCCTTAGCGGGAAAAACACAGATACGCAGTATTTT. Translated: CASSVASALSGKNTDTQYF.

CDR3: CATSPSSGQGTNSYEQYF. For the CDR3, the DNA is TGTGCCACCAGCCCATCGTCGGGTCAGGGCACAAACTCCTACGAGCAGTACTTC. The chain couples TRBV15 to TRBJ2-7; TRBD1 is a possible D gene (5 bases). The CDR3 extends over 18 amino acids. V shed 5 bases and J shed 0 bases, with 23 bases lying between them. The germline V gene encodes CDR1 LNHNV and CDR2 YYDKDF (reference sequence).

V and J are TRBV10-1 and TRBJ1-4; D remains ambiguous. Trimming pared 3 bases from V and 0 bases from J, leaving 8 bases between. CDR3 length equals 15 residues. Germline V CDR1 and CDR2: WNHNN, SYGVQD (reference sequence). CDR3 in DNA: TGCGCCAGCAGTGATTCCAGAGCAACTAATGAAAAACTGTTTTTT. It yields the protein CASSDSRATNEKLFF.

This sequence joins TRBV9 and TRBJ1-5; 10 bases align to TRBD1. The CDR3 runs to 14 residues. V lost 4 bases and J lost 5; bases outside the gene matches: 3. Germline CDR1 SGDLS, CDR2 YYNGEE. CDR3 protein: CASSPGQGYQPQHF. The DNA of the CDR3 is TGTGCCAGCAGCCCGGGACAGGGGTATCAGCCCCAGCATTTT.

The J gene is TRBJ2-3, the V gene TRBV28; D may match TRBD1 or TRBD2 (6 bases each). The length of the CDR3 is 14 residues. CDR1 and CDR2 (germline): MDHEN, SYDVKM. Trimming left V 3 bases short and J 4 bases short, with 11 bases between. CDR3 loop: CASSFTGRPDTQYF. Here the CDR3 DNA reads TGTGCCAGCAGTTTCACAGGGAGGCCAGATACGCAGTATTTT.

V is TRBV27 and J is TRBJ2-6; TRBD1 is a possible D gene (6 bases). Trimming took 1 base from V and 2 from J, leaving 18 bases between them. This CDR3 has 19 residues. From germline, CDR1 is MNHEY and CDR2 SMNVEV (reference sequence). This CDR3 is CASSLFPLDRNPGANVLTF. The CDR3 DNA is TGTGCCAGCAGTTTATTCCCCCTGGACAGAAACCCTGGGGCCAACGTCCTGACTTTC.

This clone appeared once. This rearrangement joins TRBV10-2 to TRBJ2-1; a possible D gene is TRBD1 (7 bases). Germline loops: CDR1 WSHSY, CDR2 SAAADI. The CDR3 is 13 amino acids. Deletions cut 4 bases from V and 8 bases from J, with 12 bases between. CDR3 region: CASSGLRGDEQFF. CDR3 coding DNA: TGCGCCAGCAGTGGGCTCAGGGGGGATGAGCAGTTCTTC.

CDR3 DNA sequence: TGTGCCAGCAGTACCGGGACAGGGGCTCCCAATGAGCAGTTCTTC. Amino acid sequence: CASSTGTGAPNEQFF. The rearrangement links TRBV6-1 to TRBJ2-1; 10 bases are a match to TRBD1. Trimming at V came to 5 bases and at J to 6 bases, leaving 7 bases not matched to a gene. The CDR3 has 15 residues. Per the germline V gene, CDR1 is MNHNS and CDR2 is SASEGT.

The chain uses TRBV5-5 and TRBJ2-1; 12 bases are a match to TRBD2. The CDR3 spans 14 residues. CDR1 is SGHKS and CDR2 is YYEKEE in the germline V gene (reference sequence). Germline trimming cut 4 bases from V and 8 bases from J; bases unmatched to any gene: 4. CDR3 sequence reads: CASSRTSGTYEQFF. In nucleotides, the CDR3 is TGTGCCAGCAGCCGGACTAGCGGGACCTATGAGCAGTTCTTC.

The V and J genes are TRBV28 and TRBJ1-1; D is perhaps TRBD1 (5 bases). The CDR3 consists of 15 residues. The germline V and J ends were trimmed by 5 bases and 8 bases, with 21 bases remaining between them. Germline loops: CDR1 MDHEN, CDR2 SYDVKM. In DNA, the CDR3 is TGTGCCAGCAGTCTAGAGGGACCTCCATTTCGGGAAGCTTTCTTT. Its protein is CASSLEGPPFREAFF.

The chain combines TRBV6-5 with TRBJ2-7; a possible D gene is TRBD2 (6 bases). This CDR3 is built from 14 residues. The V end lost 6 bases, the J end lost 0 bases, and 12 bases lay between the germline ends. Germline V gene lookup returns CDR1 MNHEY and CDR2 SVGAGI. The CDR3 DNA sequence: TGTGCCAGCAGCAGACTAGTGAGCTCCTACGAGCAGTACTTC. It specifies CASSRLVSSYEQYF.

The CDR3 nucleotides read TGCAGCGTTGCGGGGGCGGCGGCTAACTATGGCTACACCTTC. Translation gives CSVAGAAANYGYTF. The chain joins TRBV29-1 to TRBJ1-2; a possible D gene is TRBD1 (6 bases). Looked up from germline, CDR1 is SQVTM and CDR2 is ANQGSEA. V was shortened by 4 bases and J by 0 bases, with 12 bases between the two germline ends. The CDR3 extends over 14 amino acids.

This chain uses TRBV4-3 with TRBJ1-1; D not resolved. This CDR3 has 16 residues. From germline, CDR1 is LGHNA and CDR2 YSLEER. Trimming removed 0 bases from V and 0 bases from J, with 11 bases in between. The CDR3, as DNA: TGCGCCAGCAGCCAAGATCTCGTCCGAGTGAACACTGAAGCTTTCTTT. It encodes CASSQDLVRVNTEAFF.

The chain is built from TRBV29-1 and TRBJ2-7; D not resolved. Per germline, CDR1 SQVTM and CDR2 ANQGSEA. The CDR3 extends over 12 amino acids. The germline V and J ends were trimmed by 6 bases and 1 base, with 10 bases remaining between them. The CDR3 DNA reads as TGCAGCGTGATGGACGGGTCCTACGAGCAGTACTTC. Its translation: CSVMDGSYEQYF.

This clone was seen a single time. The rearrangement joins TRBV18 to TRBJ1-3, with D uncertain. Trimming left V 2 bases short and J 0 bases short, with 17 bases between. From germline, CDR1 is KGHSH and CDR2 LQKENI. CDR3 length equals 18 residues. The CDR3 protein is CASSPGVGRHRSGNTIYF. In DNA, the CDR3 is TGTGCCAGCTCACCAGGCGTTGGTCGGCACCGCTCTGGAAACACCATATATTTT.

J is TRBJ2-7 and V is TRBV7-2; D perhaps matches TRBD1 (5 bases). Germline V lookup: CDR1 SGHTA, CDR2 FQGNSA. The V end was cut by 4 bases, the J end by 2 bases, with 9 bases between. This CDR3 comprises 13 residues. The CDR3 sequence: CASSSRGAYEQYF. As DNA, the CDR3 is TGTGCCAGCAGCTCTAGGGGTGCCTACGAGCAGTACTTC.

This chain joins TRBV15 and TRBJ2-7; 7 bases agree with TRBD1. Trimming at V came to 4 bases and at J to 6 bases, leaving 9 bases not matched to a gene. The CDR3 totals 14 residues. Germline V lookup: CDR1 LNHNV, CDR2 YYDKDF (reference sequence). The CDR3 nucleotides read TGTGCCACCAGCATTGATCCGGGACAGAGCGAGCAGTACTTC. Its protein is CATSIDPGQSEQYF.

The chain has TRBV19 and TRBJ1-4; D is uncertain. V lost 5 bases, J lost 2 bases, and 12 bases lay in between. The germline CDR1 and CDR2 sequences are LNHDA and SQIVND (reference sequence). The CDR3 has 15 residues. CDR3 sequence: CASSARSGTNEKLFF. The CDR3 bases are TGTGCCAGTAGTGCCCGCAGTGGGACTAATGAAAAACTGTTTTTT.

In this sample, this clone turned up once. The rearrangement uses TRBV7-2 and TRBJ1-5, with a tentative D call TRBD1 (6 bases). Germline-derived CDR1 and CDR2 are SGHTA and FQGNSA. The length of the CDR3 is 14 residues. Trimming took off 2 bases at V and 5 bases at J, with 10 bases between the two ends. CDR3 in amino acids: CASSLQGIYQPQHF. Written as DNA, the CDR3 is TGTGCCAGCAGCTTACAGGGGATATATCAGCCCCAGCATTTT.

About this clone itself: Additional DNA sequences in this sample encode the identical CDR3. The genes are TRBV7-9 and TRBJ2-7; possible D gene TRBD1, 5 bases. From germline, CDR1 is SEHNR and CDR2 FQNEAQ (reference sequence). The CDR3 consists of 13 residues. The V gene lost 5 bases and the J gene lost 2 bases, with 10 bases spanning the gap. The CDR3 DNA follows: TGTGCCAGCAGCAGAACAGGCGCCTACGAGCAGTACTTC. Translated, it gives CASSRTGAYEQYF.

The chain uses TRBV5-4 and TRBJ2-4, with 7 bases fitting TRBD1. This CDR3 region has 14 residues. Germline V CDR1 and CDR2: SGHNT, YYREEE (reference sequence). V was clipped by 3 bases and J by 5 bases; unmatched bases: 5. The CDR3 here is CASSYAGTENIQYF. The CDR3 DNA is TGTGCCAGCAGCTACGCCGGGACAGAAAACATTCAGTACTTC.

The rearrangement uses TRBV28 and TRBJ1-2; no reliable D call. The germline gives CDR1 MDHEN, CDR2 SYDVKM. This CDR3 has 15 residues. V was clipped by 3 bases and J by 2 bases, with 13 bases between them. CDR3 amino acids: CASSFVQPVNYGYTF. The DNA for the CDR3 is TGTGCCAGCAGTTTTGTTCAACCAGTGAACTATGGCTACACCTTC.

J is TRBJ2-1 and V is TRBV4-2; 9 bases line up with TRBD1. This CDR3 spans 14 amino acids. From germline, CDR1 is LGHNA and CDR2 YNFKEQ. Unmatched junction bases numbered 4, after V lost 4 bases and J lost 6 bases. The CDR3 protein is CASSPGTGPNEQFF. In DNA form, the CDR3 reads TGTGCCAGCAGCCCCGGGACAGGGCCCAATGAGCAGTTCTTC.

The chain has TRBV7-8 and TRBJ2-3; D gene ambiguous. The CDR3 is 15 residues long. V lost 3 bases, J lost 3 bases, and 13 bases lay in between. Germline V gene lookup returns CDR1 SGHVS and CDR2 FQNEAQ. CDR3 in amino acids: CASSFRRPATDTQYF. DNA of the CDR3: TGTGCCAGCAGCTTCAGGAGACCCGCTACAGATACGCAGTATTTT.

This sequence joins TRBV10-2 and TRBJ2-3; TRBD2 matches 8 bases. The CDR3 contains 15 residues. Germline trimming cut 10 bases from V and 0 bases from J; bases unmatched to any gene: 9. In germline, CDR1 is WSHSY, CDR2 SAAADI. The CDR3 coding sequence is TGCGCCACCAACTCCATAGCGGGGAGCACAGATACGCAGTATTTT. Protein product: CATNSIAGSTDTQYF.

The rearrangement links TRBV7-2 to TRBJ2-3; D is unclear. The V gene lost 4 bases and the J gene lost 4 bases, with 12 bases spanning the gap. Per the germline V gene, CDR1 is SGHTA and CDR2 is FQGNSA. This CDR3 is built from 14 residues. CDR3 nucleotides: TGTGCCAGCAGCTATCCGGTCCGGCCAGATACGCAGTATTTT. It is translated as CASSYPVRPDTQYF.

The CDR3 here is CASRRGSRAYEQYF. The CDR3 DNA is TGTGCCAGCAGGAGGGGGTCGCGGGCTTACGAGCAGTACTTC. The gene calls are TRBV2 and TRBJ2-7; TRBD1 is a possible D gene (6 bases). CDR1 and CDR2 (germline): SNHLY, FYNNEI. V shed 6 bases and J shed 4 bases, with 16 bases lying between them. The CDR3 covers 14 residues.